A selection of T cell receptor beta chains follows, all from one sample in a study of blood T cell repertoires in COVID-19. The protocol was immunoSEQ multiplex PCR, while the TCRdb copy is restricted to in-frame clones and leaves out a portion. The repertoire holds 100,000 to 150,000 clones, with about 80% as singletons. Sequencing was carried out using peripheral blood. The source of these receptors is a human donor in a cohort sampled during active COVID-19. Both conserved end residues are part of each CDR3. The D gene is left open where the match is weak. Some rows have no size entry. The others give once, few or many, or a class for an expanded clone.

V	size	D	J	DNA	CDR3
TRBV28	NA	NA	TRBJ2-4	TGTGCCAGCAGTTTACCGGGGAACATTCAGTACTTC	CASSLPGNIQYF
TRBV6-5	NA	NA	TRBJ2-1	TGTGCCAGCAGTTACTCGTCAGACAGGATATACAATGAGCAGTTCTTC	CASSYSSDRIYNEQFF
TRBV18	NA	NA	TRBJ1-1	TGTGCCAGCTCATTGGGGAGCATCCCGAACACTGAAGCTTTCTTT	CASSLGSIPNTEAFF
TRBV7-8	once	NA	TRBJ2-2	TGTGCCAGCAGCTTAGGACCGGCGGGACCCGATGGCGGGGAGCTGTTTTTT	CASSLGPAGPDGGELFF
TRBV18	once	NA	TRBJ2-5	TGTGCCAGCTCACCTGGACAGCAAGAGACCCAGTACTTC	CASSPGQQETQYF
TRBV18	NA	TRBD1	TRBJ1-4	TGTGCCAGCTCACCACCGTCAGGGGGTCCTGCTGGGAAACTGTTTTTT	CASSPPSGGPAGKLFF
TRBV15	NA	NA	TRBJ1-2	TGTGCCACCAGCCCTGACAGGACAGTTTCCTATGGCTACACCTTC	CATSPDRTVSYGYTF
TRBV5-5	few	TRBD1	TRBJ1-2	TGTGCCAGCAGCCATCCGGGACAGGGGATATCGAGGGGCTACACCTTC	CASSHPGQGISRGYTF
TRBV28	once	NA	TRBJ2-5	TGTGCCATCCAAGGGGGTGGAGAGACCCAGTACTTC	CAIQGGGETQYF
TRBV7-2	NA	NA	TRBJ2-5	TGTGCCAGCAGCTCTGAACGATTTCGGACATCCCGAGAGACCCAGTACTTC	CASSSERFRTSRETQYF
TRBV10-3	NA	NA	TRBJ1-1	TGTGCCATCAGTGAGTACGAACTGTTTAATCTTGAAGCTTTCTTT	CAISEYELFNLEAFF
TRBV19	once	NA	TRBJ1-2	TGTGCCAGTACCCTAAACAGGGAACGGGGCTACACCTTC	CASTLNRERGYTF
TRBV18	once	NA	TRBJ2-1	TGTGCCAGCTCACCATCGAGGAATGAGCAGTTCTTC	CASSPSRNEQFF
TRBV6-2/TRBV6-3	NA	NA	TRBJ1-2	TGTGCCAGCAGTTACTCTAGTGGTGGCTACACCTTC	CASSYSSGGYTF
TRBV18	NA	NA	TRBJ1-1	TGTGCCAGCTCTCCAAGACAGGATGAAGCTTTCTTT	CASSPRQDEAFF
TRBV3-1/TRBV3-2	NA	NA	TRBJ2-7	TGTGCCAGCAGCCCACAGCCCTGGAGGGAGCAGTACTTC	CASSPQPWREQYF
TRBV27	NA	NA	TRBJ2-3	TGTGCCACCAAGGCTAGCGTGGAAACAGATACGCAGTATTTT	CATKASVETDTQYF
TRBV5-5	NA	NA	TRBJ2-7	TGTGCCAGCAGCCTCACCTTCGGCGAGCAGTACTTC	CASSLTFGEQYF
TRBV5-3	once	NA	TRBJ1-2	TGTGCCAGAAGCTTGATTTTCCCCTCGGGAGGATATGGCTACACCTTC	CARSLIFPSGGYGYTF
TRBV7-2	NA	TRBD1	TRBJ1-6	TGTGCCAGCAGCTTTTCCGGGACAGAATATTATAATTCACCCCTCCACTTT	CASSFSGTEYYNSPLHF
TRBV5-1	NA	TRBD2	TRBJ2-3	TGCGCCAGCAGCTTGGATAGCGGGACTTCTTTCTATACTAGCACAGATACGCAGTATTTT	CASSLDSGTSFYTSTDTQYF
TRBV19	NA	TRBD2	TRBJ2-7	TGTGCCTCTATTCAGCGGGAGGCCCCCTACGAGCAGTACTTC	CASIQREAPYEQYF
TRBV2	NA	TRBD1	TRBJ2-3	TGTGCCACCTCGACAGGGCAAGATACGCAGTATTTT	CATSTGQDTQYF
TRBV7-9	NA	TRBD1	TRBJ2-7	TGTGCCAGCAGCTTAGGGGCAGGACAGGGACCAGGCGAGCAGTACTTC	CASSLGAGQGPGEQYF
TRBV15	NA	NA	TRBJ1-1	TGTGCCACCAGCAGAGACAGGGTTTTGGCTGAAGCTTTCTTT	CATSRDRVLAEAFF
TRBV2	NA	NA	TRBJ2-1	TGTGCCAGCAGTGATCCCTCCTCCCAGCGGTACTACAATGAGCAGTTCTTC	CASSDPSSQRYYNEQFF
TRBV7-9	NA	NA	TRBJ2-5	TGTGCCAGCAGCTTACCCTCCAGGTTCCAAGAGACCCAGTACTTC	CASSLPSRFQETQYF
TRBV5-8	many	TRBD1	TRBJ1-2	TGTGCCAGCAGCTTAAGGACAGGGGTTCACTATGGCTACACCTTC	CASSLRTGVHYGYTF
TRBV6-5	NA	NA	TRBJ1-6	TGTGCCAGCAGTTACTCGATGACGGGGAATTCACCCCTCCACTTT	CASSYSMTGNSPLHF
TRBV15	few	TRBD1	TRBJ2-7	TGTGCCACACAAGAGGGACAGGGGAAGGGCGAGCAGTACTTC	CATQEGQGKGEQYF
TRBV28	few	NA	TRBJ1-1	TGTGCCAGCAGTTTGGTGGCGGGGAGCGGCGCTGAAGCTTTCTTT	CASSLVAGSGAEAFF
TRBV9	NA	TRBD1	TRBJ2-7	TGTGCCAGCAGCGCAGGGACAGGGGGAAAATACGAGCAGTACTTC	CASSAGTGGKYEQYF
TRBV30	once	TRBD1	TRBJ1-1	TGTGCCTGGGGGTGGACAGGGTTGGGCACTGAAGCTTTCTTT	CAWGWTGLGTEAFF
TRBV5-1	NA	TRBD1	TRBJ2-2	TGCGCCAGCAGCGCCTCCGGGACAGTAAACACCGGGGAGCTGTTTTTT	CASSASGTVNTGELFF
TRBV11-3	NA	TRBD1	TRBJ2-1	TGTGCCAGCAGCTCAGGTGGACAGGGGGCCGGTGAGCAGTTCTTC	CASSSGGQGAGEQFF
TRBV12-3/TRBV12-4	NA	NA	TRBJ1-2	TGTGCCAGCAGTTTAGGTCTCGGCTACACCTTC	CASSLGLGYTF
TRBV18	NA	NA	TRBJ2-3	TGTGCCAGCTCACCGGGGCCCAACACAGATACGCAGTATTTT	CASSPGPNTDTQYF
TRBV28	NA	TRBD2	TRBJ2-3	TGTGCCAGCGGATCAAGCGGGGTGACAGATACGCAGTATTTT	CASGSSGVTDTQYF
TRBV6-2/TRBV6-3	NA	NA	TRBJ1-5	TGTGCCAGCAGTTACGGCAGGTCAGGGAGCAATCAGCCCCAGCATTTT	CASSYGRSGSNQPQHF
TRBV28	NA	NA	TRBJ1-2	TGTGCCAGCAAAATTCCATCCGGGACTTCGGCAGATAACTATGGCTACACCTTC	CASKIPSGTSADNYGYTF
TRBV11-1	few	NA	TRBJ2-7	TGTGCCAGCAGCTTGGATTGGGGCTCCACCTACGAGCAGTACTTC	CASSLDWGSTYEQYF
TRBV5-1	NA	TRBD1	TRBJ2-1	TGCGCCAGCAGCTTGGGTCGACAGGGGTTCTACAATGAGCAGTTCTTC	CASSLGRQGFYNEQFF
TRBV11-1	NA	NA	TRBJ2-3	TGTGCCAGCAGCGCCGACAGATACACAGATACGCAGTATTTT	CASSADRYTDTQYF
TRBV7-3	NA	NA	TRBJ2-2	TGTGCCAGCAGCTTAAATGTTGGGGGGTTTGGCGCCACCGGGGAGCTGTTTTTT	CASSLNVGGFGATGELFF
TRBV6-2/TRBV6-3	NA	TRBD2	TRBJ2-7	TGTGCCAGCAGCCCCCCCCCGGGACTAGCGGGGACGCCCTACGAGCAGTACTTC	CASSPPPGLAGTPYEQYF
TRBV28	NA	TRBD2	TRBJ2-5	TGTGCCAGCAATTCCGGGGGGGCCTCCAGAGAGACCCAGTACTTC	CASNSGGASRETQYF
TRBV5-4	NA	NA	TRBJ1-2	TGTGCCAGCAGCCCTCTGCAGGGAATAGGACGCGGCTACACCTTC	CASSPLQGIGRGYTF
TRBV28	NA	TRBD2	TRBJ2-3	TGTGCCAGCAGCCCCCGAGCGGGGGGGCGTGCAGATACGCAGTATTTT	CASSPRAGGRADTQYF